The sample holds many counts of the clone carrying this TCR beta chain. Antigen: not known. Time point given: sample taken at primary tumor resection. The donors, 72 patients with untreated early-stage non-small cell lung cancer, provided the samples. This record comes from a study of spatial heterogeneity in lung cancer. Whole-study context: Sequence detection consistently recorded a greater number of beta-chain than alpha-chain sequences. Mean representation of each unique TCR and UMI combination in the raw reads exceeded 8.5 occurrences.

Germline V lookup: CDR1 LGHDT, CDR2 YNNKEL (reference sequence). Trimming shortened V by 4 bases and J by 10 bases, and 19 bases separated the two germline ends. CDR3 length equals 14 residues. Each CDR3 protein gets one entry after TCRdb re-called the 5' RACE reads with MiXCR. Seen here are more than 60,000 distinct CDR3 sequences, around 6% observed once, and the top ten hold 14% to 15%. Study results and limitations: Blood carried ubiquitous expanded tumor TCRs more at resection than follow-up.

The starting material was PBMCs, obtained at surgery. The chain recombines TRBV3-1 with TRBJ1-1; maybe TRBD1 (5 bases). This sequence originates from a female donor with early-stage non-small cell lung cancer. The CDR3 DNA reads as TGTGCCAGCAGCCTCCAGGGCTCCTCGGGAGGAGCTTTCTTT. Encoded protein: CASSLQGSSGGAFF.